These 27 T cell receptor beta chains came from one sample sequenced in a study of T cells in Graves' hyperthyroidism and ophthalmopathy. TCR beta CDR3 regions were amplified from RNA. The study used the HTBI primer set for a first-round RT-PCR of the TCR CDR3. TCRdb analysed the multiplex PCR reads with MiXCR anew, one entry per CDR3 protein. The repertoire holds approximately 700,000 distinct CDR3 sequences, about 45% seen once, with approximately 7.2% in the top ten. Source material: peripheral blood or thyroid tissue (not recorded which). The receptor set was obtained from an adult man with Graves' disease, either hyperthyroidism or ophthalmopathy (not recorded which).

This clonotype occurred many times. The chain carries TRBV29-1 and TRBJ2-5; TRBD1 aligns across 8 bases. The CDR3 totals 12 residues. The germline V gene has CDR1 SQVTM and CDR2 ANQGSEA. V shed 3 bases, J shed 8 bases, and the junction held 5 bases outside the gene matches. CDR3 bases: TGCAGCGTTGAGACAGGGGCCCTTACCCAGTACTTC. It codes for CSVETGALTQYF. Using reference TRBV29-1 and TRBJ2-5 for the parts outside the CDR3, the full variable domain is SAVISQKPSRDICQRGTSLTIQCQVDSQVTMMFWYRQQPGQSLTLIATANQGSEATYESGFVIDKFPISRPNLTFSTLTVSNMSPEDSSIYLCSVETGALTQYFGPGTRLLVL.

Turning to this clonotype: Possible read error: a much larger clone is one base away. This chain connects TRBV6-1 to TRBJ2-5, with a possible D match to TRBD2 (5 bases). This CDR3 contains 10 residues. Germline loops: CDR1 MNHNS, CDR2 SASEGT. In nucleotides, the CDR3 is TGTGCCGGCAGTGAGGGGACCCAGTACTTC. This sequence encodes CAGSEGTQYF.

This clonotype was counted a few times. This could be a read error, since a much larger clone is one nucleotide away. The chain uses TRBV7-9 and TRBJ1-6; D uncertain. CDR1 SEHNR and CDR2 FQNEAQ come from the germline V gene (reference sequence). The CDR3 totals 12 residues. Trimming left V 5 bases short and J 13 bases short, with 12 bases between. The CDR3 coding sequence is TGTGCCAGCAGCCAACCTGGAGGGCCCCTCCACTTT. It yields the protein CASSQPGGPLHF.

This clonotype was seen at least ten times. The chain combines TRBV6-6 with TRBJ2-7, with TRBD1 as a possible D gene (5 bases). The CDR3 is made up of 13 amino acids. Germline CDR1 MNHNY, CDR2 SVGAGI (reference sequence). The V gene lost 6 bases and the J gene lost 2 bases, with 11 bases spanning the gap. CDR3 sequence (DNA): TGTGCCAGCAGGGCGGACATGACCTACGAGCAGTACTTC. Protein: CASRADMTYEQYF.

This clonotype showed up just a few times. The chain uses TRBV20-1 and TRBJ1-3; TRBD1 might be the D (5 bases). CDR3 length equals 16 residues. V was trimmed by 5 bases and J by 0 bases, leaving 17 bases between them. CDR1 and CDR2 from the germline V gene are DFQATT and SNEGSKA (reference sequence). Here the CDR3 reads CSAGPVTENSGNTIYF. CDR3 in DNA: TGCAGTGCTGGCCCGGTGACAGAAAACTCTGGAAACACCATATATTTT.

This clonotype occurred a few times. This sequence joins TRBV6-6 and TRBJ1-5; 8 bases line up with TRBD1. Per the germline V gene, CDR1 is MNHNY and CDR2 is SVGAGI (reference sequence). V lost 5 bases, J lost 0 bases, and 12 bases stayed unmatched. CDR3 length: 18 amino acids. As DNA, the CDR3 is TGTGCCAGCAGTGAGCGGAGGACAGGGCGATATAGCAATCAGCCCCAGCATTTT. It specifies CASSERRTGRYSNQPQHF.

This clonotype has just a few counts. V and J are TRBV5-1 and TRBJ2-7; TRBD1 agrees at 9 bases. Germline loops: CDR1 SGHRS, CDR2 YFSETQ. This CDR3 is 14 amino acids long. V dropped 4 bases and J dropped 10; count of bases not matched to a gene: 12. In DNA form, the CDR3 reads TGCGCCAGCAGCCCGGGACAGGGACGGACTCAACAGTACTTC. Amino acids: CASSPGQGRTQQYF.

This clonotype was counted a few times. The chain joins TRBV27 to TRBJ1-5; D uncertain. This CDR3 has 15 residues. Germline V CDR1 and CDR2: MNHEY, SMNVEV (reference sequence). Trimming cost V 5 bases and J 4 bases, with 15 bases left between them. Written as DNA, the CDR3 is TGTGCCAGCAGTCAAACCTCCATGGCAAATCAGCCCCAGCATTTT. Protein sequence: CASSQTSMANQPQHF.

Details on this clonotype: The junction departs from germline at one end; a sequencing error may be responsible. The chain joins TRBV7-4 to TRBJ1-2, with D maybe TRBD1 (6 bases). The germline CDR1 and CDR2 sequences are SGHVT and SQSDAQ. The CDR3 is 15 amino acids. The CDR3 DNA is TGCGCCAGCAGCCCCTCAGGGGCCACTAACTATGGCTACACCTTC. Protein: CASSPSGATNYGYTF.

This chain connects TRBV24-1 to TRBJ2-4; D is perhaps TRBD1 (6 bases). CDR1 and CDR2 from the germline V gene are KGHDR and SFDVKD. The CDR3 is 13 residues long. Trimming removed 4 bases from V and 13 bases from J, with 16 bases in between. The CDR3 DNA follows: TGTGCCACCAGTGACCTGGACAGCTATCAACAGTACTTC. Translation: CATSDLDSYQQYF.

As for this clonotype: A read error is possible here, since a much larger clone lies one base away. V gene TRBV10-2 combines with J gene TRBJ1-2; possible D gene TRBD1, 6 bases. This CDR3 spans 13 amino acids. Germline CDR1 WSHSY, CDR2 SAAADI. CDR3 in amino acids: CASRESKGVGYTF. CDR3 DNA: TGCGCCAGCAGGGAGTCGAAGGGGGTCGGCTACACCTTC.

This rearrangement joins TRBV5-1 to TRBJ2-7; either TRBD1 or TRBD2 may fit D (5 bases each). The germline V gene has CDR1 SGHRS and CDR2 YFSETQ. The CDR3 is 15 amino acids. V lost 3 bases, J lost 1 base, and 14 bases lay in between. The CDR3 DNA reads TGCGCCAGCAGCTCAGGGACGGGGCCTTCCTACGAGCAGTACTTC. It yields the protein CASSSGTGPSYEQYF.

There are many counts of this clonotype. The genes are TRBV9 and TRBJ1-2; 7 nucleotides align to TRBD1. Germline loops: CDR1 SGDLS, CDR2 YYNGEE. CDR3 length equals 14 residues. Trimming at V came to 3 bases and at J to 1 base, leaving 3 bases not matched to a gene. The CDR3: CASSAGQYNYGYTF. The CDR3 nucleotides read TGTGCCAGCAGCGCGGGACAGTATAACTATGGCTACACCTTC.

The rearrangement uses TRBV12-3 or TRBV12-4 and TRBJ2-2; D might be TRBD2 (6 bases). The CDR3 is made up of 16 amino acids. The germline V and J ends were trimmed by 6 bases and 1 base, with 15 bases remaining between them. The CDR3 protein is CASSHQPTRNTGELFF. In DNA form, the CDR3 reads TGTGCCAGCAGCCACCAACCGACTAGGAACACCGGGGAGCTGTTTTTT.

Regarding this clonotype: Possible read error: a much larger clone is one base away. The gene calls are TRBV2 and TRBJ1-2; 9 nucleotides line up with TRBD1. V was clipped by 6 bases and J by 4 bases; unmatched bases: 6. CDR3 length: 14 residues. Germline CDR1 reads SNHLY; CDR2 reads FYNNEI. CDR3 sequence reads: CASRGTGKGYGYTF. DNA for the CDR3: TGTGCCAGCAGGGGGACAGGGAAAGGCTATGGCTACACCTTC.

The rearrangement links TRBV10-3 to TRBJ2-7; no reliable D call. CDR3 size: 13 residues. Trimming shortened V by 0 bases and J by 5 bases, and 8 bases separated the two germline ends. Germline V gene lookup returns CDR1 ENHRY and CDR2 SYGVKD. CDR3 sequence reads: CAISESGSNEQYF. DNA for the CDR3: TGTGCCATCAGTGAGTCGGGAAGCAACGAGCAGTACTTC.

This sequence joins TRBV7-2 and TRBJ2-2, with D perhaps being TRBD1 or TRBD2 (5 bases each). In germline, CDR1 is SGHTA, CDR2 FQGNSA. CDR3 size: 17 residues. V lost 0 bases to trimming and J lost 2 bases, with 13 bases between them. CDR3 loop: CASSLARTGPNTGELFF. CDR3 in DNA: TGTGCCAGCAGCTTAGCGAGAACGGGACCTAACACCGGGGAGCTGTTTTTT.

The V call is TRBV12-3 or TRBV12-4, the J call TRBJ1-5, with a tentative D call TRBD1 (5 bases). The CDR3 runs 15 residues. The V end lost 6 bases, the J end lost 5 bases, and 17 bases lay between the germline ends. In DNA, the CDR3 is TGTGCCAGCAGCCCCCAGGGCCGACCGGATCAGCCCCAGCATTTT. It is translated as CASSPQGRPDQPQHF.

This clonotype was picked up many times. V gene TRBV29-1 combines with J gene TRBJ1-2, with unresolved D. The ends were cut back, 4 bases at V and 4 bases at J, with 13 bases in the middle. The germline V gene has CDR1 SQVTM and CDR2 ANQGSEA. The CDR3 covers 13 residues. CDR3 in amino acids: CSVVVGVGYGYTF. The CDR3 DNA is TGCAGCGTTGTGGTTGGGGTCGGCTATGGCTACACCTTC.

Only a few counts were recorded for this clonotype. The V call is TRBV7-9, the J call TRBJ1-5; D might be TRBD1 (6 bases). CDR1 and CDR2 (germline): SEHNR, FQNEAQ (reference sequence). The ends were cut back, 6 bases at V and 3 bases at J, with 12 bases in the middle. This CDR3 has 14 amino acids. In DNA, the CDR3 is TGTGCCAGCAGTGAAGGACAGCTCAATCAGCCCCAGCATTTT. This codes for CASSEGQLNQPQHF.

This clonotype appeared once. The rearrangement links TRBV24-1 to TRBJ2-5, with 9 nucleotides matching TRBD1. Germline V lookup: CDR1 KGHDR, CDR2 SFDVKD. CDR3 length: 16 residues. V gave up 6 bases and J gave up 3 bases; unmatched junction bases: 10. The CDR3, as DNA: TGTGCCACCAGTCCGGGACAGGGCGGGGACAAAGAGACCCAGTACTTC. Translated, it gives CATSPGQGGDKETQYF.

This chain links TRBV7-9 with TRBJ1-1, with TRBD1 identical over 7 bases. There are 16 residues in the CDR3. The V and J ends lost 5 bases and 5 bases, in that order; junction bases with no gene match: 14. The germline CDR1 and CDR2 sequences are SEHNR and FQNEAQ (reference sequence). CDR3 loop: CASSVGLTGWGTEAFF. CDR3 sequence (DNA): TGTGCCAGCAGCGTAGGGCTGACAGGGTGGGGGACTGAAGCTTTCTTT.

The chain recombines TRBV7-2 with TRBJ2-7; 8 bases agree with TRBD1. V gave up 5 bases and J gave up 0 bases; unmatched junction bases: 18. The CDR3 length is 19 residues. In germline, CDR1 is SGHTA, CDR2 FQGNSA. The CDR3 here is CASSPTGWSGGHTSYEQYF. The CDR3 DNA follows: TGTGCCAGCAGCCCTACAGGCTGGTCAGGGGGCCATACCTCCTACGAGCAGTACTTC.

V gene TRBV12-3 or TRBV12-4 combines with J gene TRBJ1-5, with a weak D call TRBD1 (6 bases). The CDR3 has 13 residues. V was shortened by 5 bases and J by 9 bases, with 14 bases between the two germline ends. In nucleotides, the CDR3 is TGTGCCAGCAGTGATGGGGGGCTTTGGCCCCAGCATTTT. Translating it yields CASSDGGLWPQHF.

V is TRBV29-1 and J is TRBJ2-7, with TRBD2 matching 10 bases. With 4 bases clipped from V and 1 base from J, the junction kept 4 bases outside the gene matches. The CDR3 consists of 14 residues. Germline V gives CDR1 SQVTM, CDR2 ANQGSEA. The CDR3 nucleotides read TGCAGCGTTGTTACTAGCGGGACATCCTACGAGCAGTACTTC. Its protein product is CSVVTSGTSYEQYF.

This clonotype was counted ten times or more. The rearrangement links TRBV7-3 to TRBJ2-7, with a tentative D call TRBD1 (5 bases). V was clipped by 2 bases and J by 5 bases, with 13 bases between them. Germline lookup yields CDR1 SGHTA and CDR2 FQGTGA. This CDR3 is built from 14 residues. As DNA, the CDR3 is TGTGCCAGCAGCTTATTCCCAGGGTACCACGAGCAGTACTTC. Translation: CASSLFPGYHEQYF.

V and J are TRBV11-2 and TRBJ2-7; D call uncertain. Trimming cost V 3 bases and J 5 bases, with 23 bases left between them. The CDR3 totals 17 residues. Germline V lookup: CDR1 SGHAT, CDR2 FQNNGV. The CDR3 DNA reads TGTGCCAGCAGCTTGGAGACCGGGTGGGGAAAATTCCACGAGCAGTACTTC. Translating gives CASSLETGWGKFHEQYF.